These 18 T cell receptor beta chains came from one sample sequenced in a study of blood T cell repertoires in COVID-19. Sequencing used immunoSEQ multiplex PCR; TCRdb keeps in-frame clones, though not all of them. The sample includes 20,000 to 30,000 clones, about four fifths of them seen just once. The sample taken for sequencing was peripheral blood. The receptor source for this set is a human donor in a cohort sampled during active COVID-19.

This chain links TRBV5-1 with TRBJ2-1, with TRBD2 identical over 8 bases. This CDR3 has 15 amino acids. The germline gives CDR1 SGHRS, CDR2 YFSETQ. Trimming cost V 2 bases and J 8 bases; bases outside gene matches: 9. CDR3 region: CASSFEAGGNDEQFF. CDR3 sequence (DNA): TGCGCCAGCAGCTTCGAGGCGGGAGGTAACGATGAGCAGTTCTTC.

This chain links TRBV19 with TRBJ2-2; D gene unclear. Germline values: CDR1 LNHDA, CDR2 SQIVND (reference sequence). V lost 10 bases, J lost 1 base, and 10 bases lay in between. The CDR3 extends over 13 amino acids. CDR3 sequence: CATTRENTGELFF. The CDR3 bases are TGTGCCACCACCCGAGAGAACACCGGGGAGCTGTTTTTT. Full variable domain (remainder filled in from reference TRBV19 and TRBJ2-2): DGGITQSPKYLFRKEGQNVTLSCEQNLNHDAMYWYRQDPGQGLRLIYYSQIVNDFQKGDIAEGYSVSREKKESFPLTVTSAQKNPTAFYLCATTRENTGELFFGEGSRLTVL.

This clone was picked up a small number of times. The genes are TRBV3-1 (or the pseudogene TRBV3-2) and TRBJ1-6, with a possible D match to TRBD1 (5 bases). With 1 base removed from V and 7 bases from J, the gap between germline ends came to 11 bases. The CDR3 sequence is 15 residues long. Germline values: CDR1 LGHDT, CDR2 YNNKEL (reference sequence). CDR3 nucleotide sequence: TGTGCCAGCAGCCAAGCGCCAGGGTCGAATTCACCCCTCCACTTT. It codes for CASSQAPGSNSPLHF.

The chain recombines TRBV9 with TRBJ2-5, with TRBD2 identical over 8 bases. The ends lost 4 bases at V and 5 bases at J; junction bases unmatched: 13. The CDR3 has 16 residues. CDR1 is SGDLS and CDR2 is YYNGEE in the germline V gene. Here the CDR3 reads CASSFTGTRGGETQYF. The CDR3 DNA follows: TGTGCCAGCAGCTTCACGGGGACTCGCGGGGGGGAGACCCAGTACTTC.

This chain connects TRBV6-5 to TRBJ1-4, with TRBD1 matching over 8 bases. The V segment lost 4 bases and the J segment 8 bases; nucleotides outside the gene matches: 6. Per the germline V gene, CDR1 is MNHEY and CDR2 is SVGAGI. There are 14 residues in the CDR3. CDR3 nucleotide sequence: TGTGCCAGCAGTTTTCAGGGGGCGGGGGAAAAACTGTTTTTT. Protein product: CASSFQGAGEKLFF.

This chain joins TRBV30 and TRBJ2-1, with D unclear. V was pared by 0 bases and J by 8 bases, with 11 bases between. This CDR3 is 13 amino acids long. Germline CDR1 reads GTSNPN; CDR2 reads SVGIG (reference sequence). CDR3 nucleotides: TGTGCCTGGAGTGTAGACCCCAGCGATGAGCAGTTCTTC. Its translation: CAWSVDPSDEQFF.

The gene calls are TRBV6-2 or TRBV6-3 and TRBJ1-2; tentative D call: TRBD1 (6 bases). V lost 2 bases, J lost 8 bases, and 15 bases lay in between. The CDR3 is made up of 14 amino acids. CDR1 and CDR2 from the germline V gene are MNHEY and SVGEGT. CDR3 sequence (DNA): TGTGCCAGCAGTTACCGTGACAGGCCTAACGGCTACACCTTC. This codes for CASSYRDRPNGYTF.

This clone was observed a handful of times. V is TRBV23-1 and J is TRBJ2-7; D uncertain. TRBV23-1 falls under the ORF class, with uncertain function. The germline V and J ends were trimmed by 0 bases and 3 bases, with 24 bases remaining between them. The CDR3 runs 19 residues. Here the CDR3 DNA reads TGCGCCAGCAGTCAATCTTCTTGTCTTCTCCGATCCCTCGGCTACGAGCAGTACTTC. Its translation: CASSQSSCLLRSLGYEQYF.

A few counts support this clone. The chain employs TRBV7-9 and TRBJ1-3; 12 nucleotides agree with TRBD1. The CDR3 is 15 residues long. From germline, CDR1 is SEHNR and CDR2 FQNEAQ (reference sequence). Trimming at V came to 5 bases and at J to 4 bases, leaving 3 bases not matched to a gene. The CDR3 DNA reads as TGTGCCAGCAGCCCGGGACAGGGGGCGGGAAACACCATATATTTT. Amino acids: CASSPGQGAGNTIYF.

This chain uses TRBV3-1 (or the pseudogene TRBV3-2) with TRBJ2-1; 7 bases fit TRBD2. CDR1 LGHDT and CDR2 YNNKEL come from the germline V gene (reference sequence). CDR3 length: 15 residues. V shed 4 bases, J shed 6 bases, and the junction held 9 bases outside the gene matches. The CDR3 DNA follows: TGTGCCAGCAGCCCCCCGGGGCGGGAGTGCAATGAGCAGTTCTTC. Translation: CASSPPGRECNEQFF.

V and J are TRBV6-4 and TRBJ2-3; D uncertain. The ends were cut back, 0 bases at V and 0 bases at J, with 7 bases in the middle. This CDR3 is built from 15 residues. Per germline, CDR1 MRHNA and CDR2 SNTAGT. CDR3: CASSDSPVSTDTQYF. CDR3 coding DNA: TGTGCCAGCAGTGACTCCCCTGTTAGCACAGATACGCAGTATTTT.

This clone was seen a handful of times. This chain joins TRBV5-1 and TRBJ1-5; TRBD1 matches at 9 bases. Trimming removed 4 bases from V and 1 base from J; junction bases left unmatched: 3. Germline-derived CDR1 and CDR2 are SGHRS and YFSETQ. This CDR3 has 15 residues. This CDR3 is CASSPGQGSNQPQHF. CDR3 sequence (DNA): TGCGCCAGCAGCCCGGGACAGGGCAGCAATCAGCCCCAGCATTTT. Full variable domain (remainder filled in from reference TRBV5-1 and TRBJ1-5): KAGVTQTPRYLIKTRGQQVTLSCSPISGHRSVSWYQQTPGQGLQFLFEYFSETQRNKGNFPGRFSGRQFSNSRSEMNVSTLELGDSALYLCASSPGQGSNQPQHFGDGTRLSIL.

V and J are TRBV6-1 and TRBJ2-5; TRBD2 matches 8 bases. The CDR3 is 18 residues long. In germline, CDR1 is MNHNS, CDR2 SASEGT. V lost 4 bases and J lost 3; bases outside the gene matches: 16. The CDR3 region is CASSVAVLASGRKETQYF. CDR3 bases: TGTGCCAGCAGTGTCGCTGTGTTGGCTAGCGGGCGTAAAGAGACCCAGTACTTC.

The rearrangement joins TRBV5-1 to TRBJ2-7, with 8 bases identical to TRBD1. V gave up 4 bases and J gave up 4 bases; unmatched junction bases: 1. Germline V gives CDR1 SGHRS, CDR2 YFSETQ. The length of the CDR3 is 12 residues. For the CDR3, the DNA is TGCGCCAGCAGCGACAGGGGTTACGAGCAGTACTTC. This encodes CASSDRGYEQYF.

The J gene is TRBJ1-6, the V gene TRBV29-1; 10 nucleotides match TRBD1. This CDR3 is built from 13 residues. The germline gives CDR1 SQVTM, CDR2 ANQGSEA. J lost 9 bases, V lost 4 bases, and 3 bases had no gene match. The CDR3 protein is CSVGRDRGSPLHF. The CDR3 DNA reads as TGCAGCGTTGGGAGGGACAGGGGTTCACCCCTCCACTTT.

The rearrangement links TRBV12-5 to TRBJ1-1; no reliable D call. Germline V gene sequence: CDR1 LGHNT, CDR2 FRNRAP. The CDR3 contains 13 residues. V was clipped by 0 bases and J by 3 bases, with 5 bases between them. The chain's CDR3 is CASGLVRDTEAFF. CDR3 sequence (DNA): TGTGCTAGTGGTTTGGTACGGGACACTGAAGCTTTCTTT.

The chain is built from TRBV5-6 and TRBJ1-1; possible D gene TRBD1, 5 bases. Germline CDR1 and CDR2: SGHDT and YYEEEE. The CDR3 has 12 amino acids. V shed 6 bases and J shed 11 bases, with 17 bases lying between them. CDR3 in amino acids: CASTGPQGFAFF. The CDR3 DNA is TGTGCCAGCACCGGTCCCCAGGGTTTTGCTTTCTTT.

V is TRBV5-1 and J is TRBJ2-3, with TRBD2 matching over 9 bases. Trimming at V came to 2 bases and at J to 2 bases, leaving 6 bases not matched to a gene. This CDR3 has 16 residues. Germline values: CDR1 SGHRS, CDR2 YFSETQ. The CDR3 bases are TGCGCCAGCAGCTTTTCGAGCGGGAGGATCACAGATACGCAGTATTTT. This encodes CASSFSSGRITDTQYF.